The text below deals with one T cell receptor (beta chain). This specimen comes from a study of blood T cell repertoires in COVID-19. Germline CDR1 MDHEN, CDR2 SYDVKM. The CDR3 covers 13 residues. The V and J ends lost 4 bases and 2 bases respectively, with 6 bases between them. This table comes from immunoSEQ multiplex PCR, and its TCRdb copy is limited to in-frame clones, with some not included. This table has around 78,000 clones, around 90% appearing once. The chain combines TRBV28 with TRBJ2-1; possibly TRBD2 for D (6 bases). The receptor was derived from a man between 50 and 59 years old with active COVID-19. The sample consisted of peripheral blood. CDR3 protein: CASSSGAYNEQFF. CDR3 bases: TGTGCCAGCAGTTCGGGGGCCTACAATGAGCAGTTCTTC.